Included here is one T cell receptor beta chain sequence, with context. Its antigen is not identified. These data belong to a study of T cells in Graves' hyperthyroidism and ophthalmopathy. Regarding the study as a whole: Among thyroid clonotypes expanded above 0.001, most also appeared in blood.

The patients, who ranged from 18 to 65 in age, presented with newly diagnosed hyperthyroidism lasting under 2 months. Uncontrolled infection, other autoimmune disease, pregnancy or lactation excluded patients. From RNA transcripts, TCR beta CDR3 regions were amplified. First-round RT-PCR of the TCR CDR3 relied on the HTBI primer set. In TCRdb, the multiplex PCR reads were re-called with MiXCR into one record per CDR3 protein. The sample carries about 270,000 distinct CDR3 sequences, 15% recorded once. The CDR3 sequence is 17 residues long. V gave up 5 bases and J gave up 8 bases; unmatched junction bases: 17. Germline values: CDR1 SGHTA, CDR2 FQGNSA.

The chain combines TRBV7-2 with TRBJ2-1; TRBD2 aligns across 8 bases. The specimen was blood. The sequence came from a woman in her fifties or sixties with Graves' hyperthyroidism that later progressed to Graves' ophthalmopathy. CDR3 region: CASSPRGAGAPVDEQFF. The CDR3 region has the DNA TGTGCCAGCAGCCCTCGGGGAGCGGGAGCCCCCGTCGATGAGCAGTTCTTC.